This T cell receptor beta chain was sequenced in a study of chemoradiotherapy in HPV16-positive cancers. Study summary: Candidate HPV-specific clones and shared TCR motifs came from a couple of HPV16-positive patients.

The germline V and J ends were trimmed by 8 bases and 8 bases, with 20 bases remaining between them. CDR1 SNHLY and CDR2 FYNNEI come from the germline V gene. This CDR3 has 14 amino acids. As concerns this clone: The antigen is undetermined.

Study outcomes and limitations: The functional HPV-specific definition rests on just two HPV16-positive patients.

The protocol was immunoSEQ multiplex PCR, while the TCRdb copy is restricted to in-frame clones and leaves out a portion. This sample has under 7,000 clones, with 70% to 85% found just once. V gene TRBV2 combines with J gene TRBJ2-3; a possible D gene is TRBD2 (7 bases). The TCR comes from a human donor with HPV-associated anogenital cancer. The specimen comprised tumor tissue, sampled from a patient who underwent chemoradiotherapy. The chain's CDR3 is CASSISGEGGTQYF. CDR3 nucleotide sequence: TGTGCCAGCTCCATCAGCGGGGAGGGGGGTACGCAGTATTTT.